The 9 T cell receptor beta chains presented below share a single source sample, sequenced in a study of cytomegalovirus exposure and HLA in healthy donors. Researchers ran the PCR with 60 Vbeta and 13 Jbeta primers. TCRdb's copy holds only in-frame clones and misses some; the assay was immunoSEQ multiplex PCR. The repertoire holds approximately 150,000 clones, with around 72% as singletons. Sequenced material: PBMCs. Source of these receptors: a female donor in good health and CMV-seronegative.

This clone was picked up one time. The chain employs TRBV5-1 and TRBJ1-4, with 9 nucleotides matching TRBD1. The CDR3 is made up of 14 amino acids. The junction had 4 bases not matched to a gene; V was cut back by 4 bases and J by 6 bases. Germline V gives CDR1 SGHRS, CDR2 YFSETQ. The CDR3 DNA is TGCGCCAGCAGCCAACAGGGGGCAGATGAAAAACTGTTTTTT. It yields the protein CASSQQGADEKLFF.

The CDR3, as DNA: TGTGCCAGCAGTGAAAAGCGGGGGCCCACAGATACGCAGTATTTT. Its translation: CASSEKRGPTDTQYF. The chain recombines TRBV25-1 with TRBJ2-3; 8 bases agree with TRBD2. With 2 bases clipped from V and 2 bases from J, the junction kept 3 bases outside the gene matches. CDR3 length: 15 residues. The germline gives CDR1 MGHDK, CDR2 SYGVNS.

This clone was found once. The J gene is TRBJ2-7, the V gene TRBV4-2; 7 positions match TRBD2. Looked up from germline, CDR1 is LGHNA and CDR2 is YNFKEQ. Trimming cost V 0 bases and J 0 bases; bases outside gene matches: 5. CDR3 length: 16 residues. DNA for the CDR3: TGTGCCAGCAGCCAAGATGGAAGCGGGACCTCCTACGAGCAGTACTTC. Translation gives CASSQDGSGTSYEQYF.

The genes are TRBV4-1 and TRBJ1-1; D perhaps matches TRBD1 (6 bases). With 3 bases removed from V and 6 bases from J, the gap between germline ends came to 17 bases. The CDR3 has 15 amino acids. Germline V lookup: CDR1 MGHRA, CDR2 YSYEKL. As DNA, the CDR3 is TGCGCCAGCAGCCACCTCACGGGACAAGGGCCTGAAGCTTTCTTT. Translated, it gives CASSHLTGQGPEAFF.

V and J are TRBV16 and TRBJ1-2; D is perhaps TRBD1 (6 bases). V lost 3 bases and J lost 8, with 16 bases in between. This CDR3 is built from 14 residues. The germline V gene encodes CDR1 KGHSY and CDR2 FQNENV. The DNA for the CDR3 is TGTGCCAGCAGCCAGTGGGACACGGTCTGGGGCTACACCTTC. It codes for CASSQWDTVWGYTF. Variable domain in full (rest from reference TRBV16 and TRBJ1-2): GEEVAQTPKHLVRGEGQKAKLYCAPIKGHSYVFWYQQVLKNEFKFLISFQNENVFDETGMPKERFSAKCLPNSPCSLEIQATKLEDSAVYFCASSQWDTVWGYTFGSGTRLTVV.

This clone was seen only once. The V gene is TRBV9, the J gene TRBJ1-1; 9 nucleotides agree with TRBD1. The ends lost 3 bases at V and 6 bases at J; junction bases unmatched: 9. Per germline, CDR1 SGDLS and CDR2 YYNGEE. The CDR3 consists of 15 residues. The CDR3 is CASSDRDRDPAEAFF. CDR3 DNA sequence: TGTGCCAGCAGCGACCGGGACAGGGACCCCGCTGAAGCTTTCTTT.

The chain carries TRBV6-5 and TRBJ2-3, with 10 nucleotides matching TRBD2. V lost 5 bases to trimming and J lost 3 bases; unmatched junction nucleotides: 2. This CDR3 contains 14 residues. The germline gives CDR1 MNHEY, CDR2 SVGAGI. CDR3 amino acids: CASSKTSGTDTQYF. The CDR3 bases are TGTGCCAGCAGTAAGACTAGCGGGACAGATACGCAGTATTTT.

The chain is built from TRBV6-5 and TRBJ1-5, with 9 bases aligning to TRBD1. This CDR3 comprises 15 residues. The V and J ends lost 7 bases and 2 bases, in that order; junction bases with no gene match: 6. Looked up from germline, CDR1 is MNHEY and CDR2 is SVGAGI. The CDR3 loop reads CASTWDRVGNQPQHF. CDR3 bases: TGTGCCAGCACCTGGGACAGGGTCGGCAATCAGCCCCAGCATTTT.

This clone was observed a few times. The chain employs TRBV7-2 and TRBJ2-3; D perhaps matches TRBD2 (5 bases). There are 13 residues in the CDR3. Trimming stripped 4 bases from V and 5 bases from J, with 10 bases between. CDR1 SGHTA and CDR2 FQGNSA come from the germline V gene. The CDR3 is CASSSRGIDTQYF. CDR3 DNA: TGTGCCAGCAGCTCTCGGGGAATAGATACGCAGTATTTT.